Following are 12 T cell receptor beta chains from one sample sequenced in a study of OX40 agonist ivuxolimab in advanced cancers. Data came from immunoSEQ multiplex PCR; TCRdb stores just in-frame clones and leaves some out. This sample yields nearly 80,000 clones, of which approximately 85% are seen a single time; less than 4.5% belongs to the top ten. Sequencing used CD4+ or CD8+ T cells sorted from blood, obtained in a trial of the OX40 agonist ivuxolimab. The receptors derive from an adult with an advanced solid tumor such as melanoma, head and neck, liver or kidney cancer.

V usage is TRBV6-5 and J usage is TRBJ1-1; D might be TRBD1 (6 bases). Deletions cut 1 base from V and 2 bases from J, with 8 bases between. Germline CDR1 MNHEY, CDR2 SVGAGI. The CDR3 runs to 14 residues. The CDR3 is CASSYWGANTEAFF. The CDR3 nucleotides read TGTGCCAGCAGTTACTGGGGGGCCAACACTGAAGCTTTCTTT.

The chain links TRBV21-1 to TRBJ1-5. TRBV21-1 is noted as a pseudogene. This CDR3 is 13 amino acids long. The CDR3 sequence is CASSKDGYQPQHF. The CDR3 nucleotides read TGTGCCAGCAGCAAAGATGGATACCAGCCCCAGCATTTT.

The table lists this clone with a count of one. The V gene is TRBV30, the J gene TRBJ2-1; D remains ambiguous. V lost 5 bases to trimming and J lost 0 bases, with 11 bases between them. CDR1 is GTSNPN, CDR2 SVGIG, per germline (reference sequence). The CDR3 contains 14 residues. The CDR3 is CAWAWVGSYNEQFF. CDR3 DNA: TGTGCCTGGGCTTGGGTAGGCTCCTACAATGAGCAGTTCTTC.

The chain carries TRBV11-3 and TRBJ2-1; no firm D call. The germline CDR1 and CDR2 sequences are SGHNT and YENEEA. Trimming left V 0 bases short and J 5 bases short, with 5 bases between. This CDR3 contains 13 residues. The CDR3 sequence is CASSLDWNNEQFF. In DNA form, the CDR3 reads TGTGCCAGCAGCTTAGACTGGAACAATGAGCAGTTCTTC.

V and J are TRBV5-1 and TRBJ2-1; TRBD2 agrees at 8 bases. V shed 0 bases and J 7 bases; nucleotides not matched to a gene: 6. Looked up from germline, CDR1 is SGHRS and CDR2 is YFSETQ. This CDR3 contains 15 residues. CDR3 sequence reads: CASSLGVVAGNEQFF. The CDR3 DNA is TGCGCCAGCAGCTTGGGTGTAGTAGCGGGAAATGAGCAGTTCTTC. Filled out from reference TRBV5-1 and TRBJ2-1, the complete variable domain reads KAGVTQTPRYLIKTRGQQVTLSCSPISGHRSVSWYQQTPGQGLQFLFEYFSETQRNKGNFPGRFSGRQFSNSRSEMNVSTLELGDSALYLCASSLGVVAGNEQFFGPGTRLTVL.

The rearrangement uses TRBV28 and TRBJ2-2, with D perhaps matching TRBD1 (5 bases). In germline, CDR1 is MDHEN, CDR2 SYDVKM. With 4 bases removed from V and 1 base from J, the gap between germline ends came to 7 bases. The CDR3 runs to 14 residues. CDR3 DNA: TGTGCCAGCAGTTATACAGGGAACACCGGGGAGCTGTTTTTT. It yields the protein CASSYTGNTGELFF.

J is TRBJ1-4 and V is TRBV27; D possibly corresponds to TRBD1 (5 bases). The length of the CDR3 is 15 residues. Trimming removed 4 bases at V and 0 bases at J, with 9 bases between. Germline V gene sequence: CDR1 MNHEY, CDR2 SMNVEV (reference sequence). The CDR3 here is CASSSQGATNEKLFF. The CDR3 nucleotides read TGTGCCAGCAGTTCGCAGGGAGCAACTAATGAAAAACTGTTTTTT.

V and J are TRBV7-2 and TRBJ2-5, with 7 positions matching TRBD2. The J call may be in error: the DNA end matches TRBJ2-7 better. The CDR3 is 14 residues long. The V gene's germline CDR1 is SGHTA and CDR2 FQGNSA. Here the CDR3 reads CASKYLAGYYEQYF. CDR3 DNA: TGTGCCAGCAAATACTTAGCGGGTTACTACGAGCAGTACTTC.

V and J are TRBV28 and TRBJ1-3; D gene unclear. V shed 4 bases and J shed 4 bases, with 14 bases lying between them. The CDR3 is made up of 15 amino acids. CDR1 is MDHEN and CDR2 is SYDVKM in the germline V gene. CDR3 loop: CASSYGTLGGNTIYF. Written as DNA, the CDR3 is TGTGCCAGCAGTTACGGTACACTTGGGGGAAACACCATATATTTT.

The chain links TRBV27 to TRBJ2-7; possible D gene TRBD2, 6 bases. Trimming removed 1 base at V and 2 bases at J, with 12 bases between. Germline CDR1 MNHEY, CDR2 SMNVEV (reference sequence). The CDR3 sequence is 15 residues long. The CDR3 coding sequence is TGTGCCAGCAGTTTATTGGGGGACTCAACCTACGAGCAGTACTTC. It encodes CASSLLGDSTYEQYF.

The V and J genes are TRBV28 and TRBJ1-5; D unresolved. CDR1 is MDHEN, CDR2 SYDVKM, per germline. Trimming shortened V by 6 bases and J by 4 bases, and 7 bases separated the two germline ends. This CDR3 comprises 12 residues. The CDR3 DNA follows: TGTGCCAGCAGCCCCCCAAATCAGCCCCAGCATTTT. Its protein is CASSPPNQPQHF.

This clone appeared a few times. The CDR3 loop is CASSPTPIERNYGYTF. The CDR3 nucleotides read TGTGCCAGCAGCCCCACCCCTATAGAACGTAACTATGGCTACACCTTC. The chain uses TRBV13 and TRBJ1-2; D gene ambiguous. The V end lost 5 bases, the J end lost 1 base, and 17 bases lay between the germline ends. Looked up from germline, CDR1 is PRHDT and CDR2 is FYEKMQ (reference sequence). This CDR3 region has 16 residues.